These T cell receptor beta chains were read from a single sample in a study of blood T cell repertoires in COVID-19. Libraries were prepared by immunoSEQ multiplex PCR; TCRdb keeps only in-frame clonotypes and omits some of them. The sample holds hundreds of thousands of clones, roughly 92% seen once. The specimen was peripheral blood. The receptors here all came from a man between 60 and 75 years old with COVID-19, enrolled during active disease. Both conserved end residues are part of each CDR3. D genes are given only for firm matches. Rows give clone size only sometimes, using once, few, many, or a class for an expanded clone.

TGTGCCAGCAGTTTGACGGGTATGAACACCGGGGAGCTGTTTTTT	CASSLTGMNTGELFF	TRBV28	-	-	TRBJ2-2
TGTGCCAGCAGCCTCAGCCGGCTAGCGGACGAGCAGTACTTC	CASSLSRLADEQYF	TRBV11-3	TRBD2	-	TRBJ2-7
TGTGCCAGCAGGGCGGGGGGTCAGGGTAATTCACCCCTCCACTTT	CASRAGGQGNSPLHF	TRBV2	-	once	TRBJ1-6
TGTGCCAGCAGCTTAGGGGGGATCAATGAGCAGTTCTTC	CASSLGGINEQFF	TRBV7-3	-	-	TRBJ2-1
TGTGCCAGCAGCGTAGCGGCGGGGGGCCCCCAAGAGACCCAGTACTTC	CASSVAAGGPQETQYF	TRBV9	TRBD2	-	TRBJ2-5
TGTGCCAGCAGTGAATCGGGGGGAACCGAGCAGTTCTTC	CASSESGGTEQFF	TRBV25-1	TRBD2	-	TRBJ2-1
TGTGCCAGCAGTTTCCTATTTCCCTCTGGGGCCAACGTCCTGACTTTC	CASSFLFPSGANVLTF	TRBV6-5	-	-	TRBJ2-6
TGTGCCAGCAAAATACCTATGAACACTGAAGCTTTCTTT	CASKIPMNTEAFF	TRBV2	-	once	TRBJ1-1
TGTGCCAGTTGGAGGGGCATGAACACTGAAGCTTTCTTT	CASWRGMNTEAFF	TRBV19	-	few	TRBJ1-1
TGTGCCAGCAGTTACACAGGACAGGGGAGTGGCTACACCTTC	CASSYTGQGSGYTF	TRBV6-5	TRBD1	-	TRBJ1-2
TGTGCCTGGAGTGTCCAATGGACAGGGACAGATACGCAGTATTTT	CAWSVQWTGTDTQYF	TRBV30	TRBD1	-	TRBJ2-3
TGTGCCAGCAGTACTAGCGGAGACTCCTACGAGCAGTACTTC	CASSTSGDSYEQYF	TRBV28	TRBD2	-	TRBJ2-7
TGTGCCAGCTCACCGTCCGAAGCGGGAGGTTTCTCCTACAATGAGCAGTTCTTC	CASSPSEAGGFSYNEQFF	TRBV18	TRBD2	-	TRBJ2-1
TGTGCCAGCAGCCAAGCACGTGGGGCTGGCTACACCTTC	CASSQARGAGYTF	TRBV14	-	-	TRBJ1-2
TGCGCCAGCAGCTTGCAGGGCAACGAGCAGTACTTC	CASSLQGNEQYF	TRBV5-1	-	-	TRBJ2-7
TGTGCCAGCAGCGGCCACGGGACTAGCGGGAGTAAAGGTGAGCAGTTCTTC	CASSGHGTSGSKGEQFF	TRBV3-1/TRBV3-2	TRBD2	-	TRBJ2-1
TGTGCCAGCAGCCAAGCCCTGACAGGGGTGAACACTGAAGCTTTCTTT	CASSQALTGVNTEAFF	TRBV3-1/TRBV3-2	TRBD1	once	TRBJ1-1
TGTGCCAGTAGTCTATACCGACAGGAGAGCTCCTATAATTCACCCCTCCACTTT	CASSLYRQESSYNSPLHF	TRBV19	-	-	TRBJ1-6
TGTGCCAGCACACCGGGGGTGCGCTATGGCTACACCTTC	CASTPGVRYGYTF	TRBV6-5	-	once	TRBJ1-2
TGTGCCAGCAGTGACTGGGGCGGCTACAATCAGCCCCAGCATTTT	CASSDWGGYNQPQHF	TRBV2	-	-	TRBJ1-5
TGCGCCAGCAGCCCCCGAATGACTAGCCGTAACACCGGGGAGCTGTTTTTT	CASSPRMTSRNTGELFF	TRBV5-1	TRBD2	-	TRBJ2-2
TGTGCCAGCAGTTTAATGTGGCGGGGTGAGCAGTTCTTC	CASSLMWRGEQFF	TRBV12-3/TRBV12-4	-	-	TRBJ2-1
TGTGCCATCAGTGAGTCGGAACAGGGGGAGATTTCTGAAGGCTACACCTTC	CAISESEQGEISEGYTF	TRBV10-3	TRBD1	-	TRBJ1-2
TGCAGCGTAGCAGGGGGCGCTGATCAGCCCCAGCATTTT	CSVAGGADQPQHF	TRBV29-1	TRBD1	once	TRBJ1-5
TGTGCCAGCAGCAAGACTAGCGGGAAGGGGTTCCCAGATACGCAGTATTTT	CASSKTSGKGFPDTQYF	TRBV3-1/TRBV3-2	TRBD2	-	TRBJ2-3
TGTGCCAGCAGTTTATTGCAGGAAAAACTGTTTTTT	CASSLLQEKLFF	TRBV28	-	-	TRBJ1-4
TGTGCCAGCAGCACGGGACAGGGGCCCTACAATGAGCAGTTCTTC	CASSTGQGPYNEQFF	TRBV9	TRBD1	-	TRBJ2-1
TGTGCCAGCAGTTACACCGGGACAGCCTCCTACAATGAGCAGTTCTTC	CASSYTGTASYNEQFF	TRBV6-5	TRBD1	-	TRBJ2-1
TGTGCCAGCAGCCAAGAAGCAAGGGAGCACGGGGAGCTGTTTTTT	CASSQEAREHGELFF	TRBV3-1/TRBV3-2	-	-	TRBJ2-2
TGTGCCAGCAGCTTATACTCGACAGGGGTAGACTATGGCTACACCTTC	CASSLYSTGVDYGYTF	TRBV11-2	TRBD1	once	TRBJ1-2
TGTGCCAGCAGTCACCCCGGGGGTAGGTACTCCTACGAGCAGTACTTC	CASSHPGGRYSYEQYF	TRBV28	-	-	TRBJ2-7
TGTGCCAGCAGCTTAGTGACATTGAACACCGGGGAGCTGTTTTTT	CASSLVTLNTGELFF	TRBV7-8	-	-	TRBJ2-2
TGTGCCAGCTCACCATCCCCGGTAGCGGCTAGCGGGAGTCGCGTTGAGCAGTTCTTC	CASSPSPVAASGSRVEQFF	TRBV18	TRBD2	-	TRBJ2-1
TGTGCCAGCAGCTTGGACAGAAGCTCTGGAAACACCATATATTTT	CASSLDRSSGNTIYF	TRBV7-2	-	-	TRBJ1-3
TGTGCCAGCAGCCTAGTGGTCCAGGGACAGGGGGCGACTGAGCAGTACTTC	CASSLVVQGQGATEQYF	TRBV7-3	TRBD1	-	TRBJ2-7
TGTGCCAGCAGCTTCAGGACAGGGGGTTTGGCTAACCTCCACTTT	CASSFRTGGLANLHF	TRBV7-2	TRBD1	-	TRBJ1-6
TGTGCCAGCAGCCCAAAGGCCCAGGGGCACAATAACTATGGCTACACCTTC	CASSPKAQGHNNYGYTF	TRBV7-9	-	-	TRBJ1-2